This T cell receptor beta chain was captured in a study of a mutant IDH1 vaccine in newly diagnosed glioma. About the study: During weeks 1, 3, 5, 7, 11, 15, 19 and 23, patients received eight vaccinations. Radiotherapy alone preceded vaccination by 4-6 weeks; alternatively, vaccination started with temozolomide cycles. Treated patients had a mean age of about 44 years and a roughly 60% male, about 40% female split. Before enrollment, the patients had been treated with radiotherapy alone, temozolomide alone, or both together. Most of them had received both.

A single count supports this clone. No antigen is known for it. The time point is: week 11, during vaccination. Mutant IDH1 20-mer peptide, at 300 ug, made up each vaccine dose, with topical imiquimod. Repertoires were generated with immunoSEQ multiplex PCR, while TCRdb's copy carries only in-frame clones and drops some. Among some 26,000 clones, just over 70% were seen once, and the ten largest hold 8% to 13%. Trimming took 1 base from V and 10 from J, leaving 16 bases between them. Germline V gene data show CDR1 as LNHNV and CDR2 as YYDKDF (reference sequence). The CDR3 spans 14 residues. This receptor was taken from a man aged 18 to 35 with glioma. Some clones in this sample may be carry-over from other donors' samples. The chain couples TRBV15 to TRBJ1-1, with a possible D match to TRBD1 (5 bases). The sequences come from peripheral blood mononuclear cells (PBMCs), collected from a glioma patient whose treatment included an IDH1 peptide vaccine. In nucleotides, the CDR3 is TGTGCCACCAGCAGAGTAGCGGGCCTGGGGCCAGCTTTCTTT. Protein product: CATSRVAGLGPAFF.